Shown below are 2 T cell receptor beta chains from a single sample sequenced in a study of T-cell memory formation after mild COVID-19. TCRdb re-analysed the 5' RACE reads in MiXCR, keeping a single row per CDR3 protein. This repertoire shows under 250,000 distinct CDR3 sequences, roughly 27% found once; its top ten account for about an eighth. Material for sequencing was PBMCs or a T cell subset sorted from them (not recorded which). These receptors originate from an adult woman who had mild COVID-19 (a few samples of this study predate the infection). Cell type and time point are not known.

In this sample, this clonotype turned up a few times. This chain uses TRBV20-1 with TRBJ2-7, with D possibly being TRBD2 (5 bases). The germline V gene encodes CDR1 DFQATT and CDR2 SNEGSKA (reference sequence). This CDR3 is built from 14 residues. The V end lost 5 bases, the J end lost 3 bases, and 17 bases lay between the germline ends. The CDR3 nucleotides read TGCAGTGCTCAAGGACTGGGCCGAGTCTACGAGCAGTACTTC. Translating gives CSAQGLGRVYEQYF.

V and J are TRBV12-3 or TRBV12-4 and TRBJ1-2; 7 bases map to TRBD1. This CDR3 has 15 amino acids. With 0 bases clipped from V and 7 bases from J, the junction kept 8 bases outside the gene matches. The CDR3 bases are TGTGCCAGCAGTTTAGCGCATCGAGGGGGCTCTGGCTACACCTTC. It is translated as CASSLAHRGGSGYTF.